This TCR beta chain is from a study of blood T cell repertoires in COVID-19. At the level of the study: Both acute and convalescent COVID-19 samples were obtained from the United States, Italy and Spain. PBMCs, B-cell-depleted T cells, or T cells provided the cDNA or gDNA that made up the material.

The V segment lost 4 bases and the J segment 4 bases; nucleotides outside the gene matches: 4. Germline CDR1 and CDR2: SGHNT and YYREEE (reference sequence). The CDR3 spans 15 residues. This clone has more than one count but fewer than ten. Study processing details: Nucleated cell counts were estimated from reference gene primer amplification. The data were produced by immunoSEQ multiplex PCR, yet TCRdb's version contains in-frame clones alone and is incomplete. V and J calls plus clone size are reproduced from that table; the DNA served to infer D and trimming. The top ten hold 5.5% to 7% of the sample, which has tens of thousands of clones, roughly 72% seen once.

Sequenced sample: peripheral blood. This TCR came from a woman between 45 and 65 years old with active or convalescent COVID-19. The V and J genes are TRBV5-4 and TRBJ2-2; 10 bases agree with TRBD2. The CDR3 spells CASSKAGGPTGELFF. CDR3 DNA: TGTGCCAGCAGCAAAGCGGGAGGGCCCACCGGGGAGCTGTTTTTT.